This T cell receptor beta chain was captured by sequencing in a study of response to subunit inactivated influenza vaccine. Whole-study results and caveats: Authors suggested each seasonal influenza vaccination recruits few new T cells.

This clonotype was counted only a few times. The antigen remains unidentified. Trimming removed 5 bases at V and 0 bases at J, with 6 bases between. This CDR3 is built from 13 residues. Germline V gene data show CDR1 as MGHDK and CDR2 as SYGVNS. TCRdb re-derived calls from the RT-PCR reads in MiXCR, one entry per CDR3 protein. The sample has 400,000 to 550,000 distinct CDR3 sequences; roughly 23% are singletons. This chain joins TRBV25-1 and TRBJ2-3; D ambiguous. Sequences were derived from CD4+ T cells sorted from PBMCs, sampled around 5 days after vaccination. This TCR derives from a middle-aged man who received an inactivated influenza vaccine. CDR3: CASSIGSTDTQYF. The CDR3 bases are TGTGCCAGCAGTATCGGTAGCACAGATACGCAGTATTTT.